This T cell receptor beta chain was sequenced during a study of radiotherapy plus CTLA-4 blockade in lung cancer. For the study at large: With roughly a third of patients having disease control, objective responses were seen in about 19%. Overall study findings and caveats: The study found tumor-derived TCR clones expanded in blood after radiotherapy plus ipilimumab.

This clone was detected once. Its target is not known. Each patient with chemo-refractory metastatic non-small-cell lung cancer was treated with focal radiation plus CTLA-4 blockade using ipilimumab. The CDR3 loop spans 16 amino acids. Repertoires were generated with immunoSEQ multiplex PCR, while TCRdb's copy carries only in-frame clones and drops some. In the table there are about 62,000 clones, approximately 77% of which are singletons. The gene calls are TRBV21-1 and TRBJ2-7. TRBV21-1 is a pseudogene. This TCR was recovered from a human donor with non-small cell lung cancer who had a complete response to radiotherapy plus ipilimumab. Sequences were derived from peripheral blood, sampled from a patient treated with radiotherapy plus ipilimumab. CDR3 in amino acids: CASSKRRALISYEQYF. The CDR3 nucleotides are TGTGCCAGCAGCAAACGAAGGGCCCTAATCTCCTACGAGCAGTACTTC.